Sequencing of this TCR beta chain was carried out in a study of CD8 T cells in Susac syndrome. It was with random hexamers that about 0.45 to 1 ug RNA was reverse transcribed. Across 54 Vbeta and 13 Jbeta, immunoSEQ multiplex PCR amplified TCR beta CDR3. MiXCR, applied by TCRdb to the immunoSEQ multiplex PCR reads, yields one record per CDR3 protein. The table has about 210,000 distinct CDR3 sequences, 95% seen once. The patients serving as multiple sclerosis controls were treatment-naive. They had stable or active relapsing-remitting disease and fulfilled revised McDonald criteria. The CDR3 has 16 residues. Germline V gives CDR1 LGHDT, CDR2 YNNKEL (reference sequence). V shed 2 bases and J 2 bases; nucleotides not matched to a gene: 7.

Sequencing used CD4+ T cells from PBMCs. The V and J genes are TRBV3-1 and TRBJ2-3; 7 bases are a match to TRBD2. The clonotype comes from a human donor with multiple sclerosis. In DNA form, the CDR3 reads TGTGCCAGCAGCCAACTAGCGGCCTCAACCACAGATACGCAGTATTTT. This translates into CASSQLAASTTDTQYF.